This is a list of T cell receptor beta chains from one sample in a study of beta chain features in type 1 diabetes. Assay: immunoSEQ multiplex PCR; the TCRdb copy retains only in-frame clones and omits some. The sample contains about 360,000 clones, roughly 13% of which appear only once. The material sequenced was naive CD4+ T cells from blood. These receptors all stem from a man younger than 35 in good health. Each CDR3 is given with its conserved first and last residue. The D gene is left open where the match is weak. Rows give clone size only sometimes, using once, few, many, or a class for an expanded clone.

v_gene	abundance	j_gene	d_gene	CDR3aa	CDR3nt
TRBV19	few	TRBJ2-5	NA	CASSIRLAVAQETQYF	TGTGCCAGTAGTATAAGGTTGGCGGTAGCTCAAGAGACCCAGTACTTC
TRBV30	NA	TRBJ1-2	NA	CAWSHIRGGNYGYTF	TGTGCCTGGAGTCACATCAGGGGTGGAAACTATGGCTACACCTTC
TRBV6-6	NA	TRBJ1-5	NA	CASSPQRADNQPQHF	TGTGCCAGTTCTCCTCAGAGGGCCGACAATCAGCCCCAGCATTTT
TRBV28	NA	TRBJ2-5	NA	CASSLDNRVTQYF	TGTGCCAGCAGTTTGGACAACCGCGTGACCCAGTACTTC
TRBV7-2	NA	TRBJ1-5	TRBD1	CASSPRTGDRPQPQHF	TGTGCCAGCAGCCCCCGAACAGGGGATCGACCTCAGCCCCAGCATTTT
TRBV6-6	NA	TRBJ1-4	NA	CASSYRGREKLFF	TGTGCCAGCAGTTACAGAGGTCGGGAAAAACTGTTTTTT
TRBV4-1	few	TRBJ1-2	NA	CASSFPGTSYGYTF	TGCGCCAGCAGTTTTCCCGGGACAAGCTATGGCTACACCTTC
TRBV7-2	NA	TRBJ2-5	NA	CASSLQASQETQYF	TGTGCCAGCAGCTTACAGGCCAGCCAAGAGACCCAGTACTTC
TRBV30	few	TRBJ2-3	TRBD2	CAWDMSGGYDTQYF	TGTGCCTGGGACATGAGCGGGGGGTATGATACGCAGTATTTT
TRBV19	few	TRBJ2-1	TRBD2	CASTLAGVGYNEQFF	TGTGCCAGTACCTTAGCGGGAGTGGGATACAATGAGCAGTTCTTC
TRBV28	few	TRBJ2-1	NA	CASNQGQPYNEQFF	TGTGCCAGCAATCAGGGCCAACCCTACAATGAGCAGTTCTTC
TRBV28	NA	TRBJ2-7	TRBD2	CASSLTLAGTTYEQYF	TGTGCCAGCAGTTTAACGCTAGCGGGGACCACCTACGAGCAGTACTTC
TRBV7-2	NA	TRBJ2-2	NA	CASSASRFSRVNTGELFF	TGTGCCAGCAGCGCAAGTCGTTTCTCCAGGGTAAACACCGGGGAGCTGTTTTTT
TRBV7-3	NA	TRBJ1-4	TRBD1	CASSLLGQVGEKLFF	TGTGCCAGCAGCTTACTCGGACAGGTCGGAGAAAAACTGTTTTTT
TRBV19	few	TRBJ1-5	TRBD1	CASSLEWTGRQPQHF	TGTGCCAGTAGCCTAGAATGGACAGGAAGACAGCCCCAGCATTTT
TRBV18	few	TRBJ2-5	TRBD2	CASSPTSSTQETQYF	TGTGCCAGCTCCCCGACTAGCTCCACACAAGAGACCCAGTACTTC
TRBV29-1	few	TRBJ2-3	TRBD2	CSGASGRSDTQYF	TGCAGCGGCGCTAGCGGGAGGTCAGATACGCAGTATTTT
TRBV30	few	TRBJ2-7	TRBD1	CAWSLGTEYYEQYF	TGTGCCTGGAGTCTCGGGACAGAATACTACGAGCAGTACTTC
TRBV7-9	many	TRBJ2-5	TRBD1	CASSIGTAYQETQYF	TGTGCCAGCAGCATCGGGACAGCGTACCAAGAGACCCAGTACTTC
TRBV9	NA	TRBJ2-5	TRBD1	CASSVGQGGRQQETQYF	TGTGCCAGCAGCGTAGGACAGGGGGGCCGACAACAAGAGACCCAGTACTTC